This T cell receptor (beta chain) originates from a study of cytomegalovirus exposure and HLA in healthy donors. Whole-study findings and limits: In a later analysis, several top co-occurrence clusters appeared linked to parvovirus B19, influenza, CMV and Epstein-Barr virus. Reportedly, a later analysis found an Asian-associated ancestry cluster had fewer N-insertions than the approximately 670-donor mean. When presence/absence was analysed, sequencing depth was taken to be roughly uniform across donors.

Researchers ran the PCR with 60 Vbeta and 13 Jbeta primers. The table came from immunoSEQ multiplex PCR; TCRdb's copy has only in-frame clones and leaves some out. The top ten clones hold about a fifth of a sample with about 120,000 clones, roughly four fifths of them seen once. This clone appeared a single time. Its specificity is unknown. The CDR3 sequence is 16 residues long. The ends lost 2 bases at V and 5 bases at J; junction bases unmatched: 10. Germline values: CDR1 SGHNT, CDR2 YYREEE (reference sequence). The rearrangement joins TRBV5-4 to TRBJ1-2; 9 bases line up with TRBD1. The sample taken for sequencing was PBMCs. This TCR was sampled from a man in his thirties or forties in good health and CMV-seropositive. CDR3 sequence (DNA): TGTGCCAGCAGCTTAGGAGGACAGGGGTTATGGTATGGCTACACCTTC. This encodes CASSLGGQGLWYGYTF.